These T cell receptor beta chains were read from a single sample in a study of regulatory T cells in long-lasting Graves disease. Using its own MiXCR run on the multiplex PCR reads, TCRdb lists one record per CDR3 protein. The sample yields roughly 400,000 distinct CDR3 sequences, over 14% seen once. The same data also went into a second study, on T cells in Graves' hyperthyroidism and ophthalmopathy.

Sequenced material: peripheral blood mononuclear cells (PBMCs), taken at new diagnosis, from a patient treated with antithyroid drugs. The source is a woman aged 40 to 50 with Graves disease. CDR3s include the opening cysteine and the closing phenylalanine or tryptophan. D genes are given only for firm matches. Rows give clone size only sometimes, using once, few, many, or a class for an expanded clone.

V gene	D gene	clone size	J gene	CDR3 protein	CDR3 DNA
TRBV20-1	TRBD2	few	TRBJ2-7	CSARPPLAGSYEQYF	TGCAGTGCTAGGCCGCCCCTAGCGGGGTCCTACGAGCAGTACTTC
TRBV2	-	many	TRBJ2-3	CASSAPDGLSTDTQYF	TGTGCCAGCAGCGCCCCGGACGGATTGAGCACAGATACGCAGTATTTT
TRBV28	TRBD1	many	TRBJ2-2	CASSYLQGRSAGELFF	TGTGCCAGCAGCTATCTACAGGGGAGAAGTGCCGGGGAGCTGTTTTTT
TRBV3-1	-	many	TRBJ1-5	CASSPQGQNQPQHF	TGTGCCAGCAGCCCGCAGGGTCAAAATCAGCCCCAGCATTTT
TRBV3-1	-	-	TRBJ1-1	CASSQVAGTEAFF	TGTGCCAGCAGCCAAGTCGCGGGGACTGAAGCTTTCTTT
TRBV7-9	-	few	TRBJ1-1	CASSPGRGTSNTEAFF	TGTGCCAGCAGCCCCGGACGTGGGACCTCCAACACTGAAGCTTTCTTT
TRBV4-1	TRBD2	many	TRBJ2-7	CASSPGTSVLSEQYF	TGCGCCAGCAGCCCTGGGACTAGCGTTTTATCCGAGCAGTACTTC
TRBV28	-	-	TRBJ1-6	CASSAGGSSYNSPLHF	TGTGCCAGCAGTGCTGGGGGGAGCTCCTATAATTCACCCCTCCACTTT
TRBV7-3	-	-	TRBJ1-2	CASSSTWGYGYTF	TGTGCCAGCAGCTCGACATGGGGCTATGGCTACACCTTC
TRBV27	TRBD2	many	TRBJ2-1	CASSDASGSYNEQFF	TGTGCCAGCAGTGACGCTAGCGGGAGCTACAATGAGCAGTTCTTC
TRBV11-3	TRBD1	many	TRBJ2-3	CASNLGQVAPDTQYF	TGTGCCAGCAACTTGGGACAGGTTGCCCCAGATACGCAGTATTTT
TRBV5-1	-	many	TRBJ2-2	CASSLASQGPGELFF	TGCGCCAGCAGCTTGGCCTCACAGGGCCCCGGGGAGCTGTTTTTT
TRBV12-3/TRBV12-4	-	many	TRBJ1-2	CASSLGSGRGYGYTF	TGTGCCAGCAGTCTGGGGTCAGGCCGGGGGTATGGCTACACCTTC
TRBV27	-	-	TRBJ2-1	CASTHLGAGDEQFF	TGTGCCAGCACCCACCTGGGGGCAGGGGATGAGCAGTTCTTC
TRBV11-1	TRBD2	many	TRBJ2-5	CASSWGLAGNLETQYF	TGTGCCAGCAGCTGGGGGCTAGCGGGAAATCTGGAGACCCAGTACTTC
TRBV11-3	-	-	TRBJ1-3	CASRGTSSGNTIYF	TGTGCCAGCAGAGGGACGAGCTCTGGAAACACCATATATTTT
TRBV24-1	-	many	TRBJ2-1	CATRWGIEQFF	TGTGCCACCAGGTGGGGTATTGAGCAGTTCTTC
TRBV29-1	-	-	TRBJ2-2	CSVVWDDTGELFF	TGCAGCGTTGTGTGGGACGACACCGGGGAGCTGTTTTTT
TRBV5-5	TRBD2	-	TRBJ2-2	CGSSPGLAGPNTGELFF	TGTGGCAGCAGCCCGGGACTAGCGGGACCCAACACCGGGGAGCTGTTTTTT
TRBV6-1	-	few	TRBJ2-3	CASNEGSIVTQYF	TGTGCCAGCAATGAGGGGAGCATTGTTACGCAGTATTTT
TRBV28	-	many	TRBJ1-1	CASSLDSPGQGIGYTEAFF	TGTGCCAGCAGTTTGGACTCCCCGGGCCAGGGGATTGGGTACACTGAAGCTTTCTTT
TRBV5-1	TRBD1	many	TRBJ1-6	CASSSGTGDSPLHF	TGCGCCAGCAGCTCGGGGACAGGAGATTCACCCCTCCACTTT
TRBV6-5	-	few	TRBJ2-7	CASSYQSGPAYEQYF	TGTGCCAGCAGTTATCAATCCGGACCGGCCTACGAGCAGTACTTC
TRBV3-1	TRBD2	-	TRBJ2-5	CASSQGKREVETQYF	TGTGCCAGCAGCCAAGGCAAGCGGGAGGTTGAGACCCAGTACTTC
TRBV7-2	TRBD2	many	TRBJ2-5	CASSLRFGLAGVGETQYF	TGTGCCAGCAGCTTACGGTTCGGACTAGCGGGAGTCGGGGAGACCCAGTACTTC
TRBV5-1	-	many	TRBJ2-2	CASSLDHSAGELFF	TGCGCCAGCAGCTTGGATCATAGCGCCGGGGAGCTGTTTTTT
TRBV28	-	many	TRBJ2-1	CASSLSQVSRNEQFF	TGTGCCAGCAGTTTGAGTCAGGTGTCTAGGAATGAGCAGTTCTTC
TRBV15	-	few	TRBJ2-1	CATSRSKGLGNEQFF	TGTGCCACCAGCAGATCGAAAGGACTTGGTAATGAGCAGTTCTTC
TRBV27	TRBD2	-	TRBJ2-1	CASSFRGVGRIAGVSNEQFF	TGTGCCAGCAGTTTTCGTGGTGTCGGGAGAATAGCGGGAGTTAGTAATGAGCAGTTCTTC
TRBV11-2	-	many	TRBJ2-7	CASSLEDTFLETLSSYEQYF	TGTGCCAGCAGCTTAGAGGACACCTTCCTCGAGACCCTCAGCTCCTACGAGCAGTACTTC
TRBV5-1	-	-	TRBJ1-2	CASSWDTTGYGYTF	TGCGCCAGCAGCTGGGATACTACAGGGTATGGCTACACCTTC
TRBV28	-	-	TRBJ1-2	CASSFWGQSGYTF	TGTGCCAGCAGTTTCTGGGGCCAGAGTGGCTACACCTTC
TRBV28	-	once	TRBJ2-7	CASSLMVAASSYEQYF	TGTGCCAGCAGTTTAATGGTAGCGGCAAGCTCCTACGAGCAGTACTTC
TRBV2	-	many	TRBJ1-1	CASPGEEVNTEAFF	TGTGCCAGTCCCGGTGAAGAAGTGAACACTGAAGCTTTCTTT
TRBV20-1	TRBD1	many	TRBJ2-1	CSASFLTGYNEQFF	TGCAGTGCTAGTTTTCTGACAGGGTACAATGAGCAGTTCTTC
TRBV30	TRBD2	many	TRBJ2-1	CAWSQGGLAGWNEQFF	TGTGCCTGGAGTCAGGGGGGCCTAGCGGGATGGAATGAGCAGTTCTTC
TRBV20-1	-	-	TRBJ2-5	CSARIAGETQYF	TGCAGTGCTAGAATCGCGGGAGAGACCCAGTACTTC
TRBV19	-	many	TRBJ1-2	CASSDQLTGQHYYGYTF	TGTGCCAGTAGCGATCAACTTACGGGACAACACTACTATGGCTACACCTTC
TRBV5-1	-	many	TRBJ1-1	CASSLAFEGAEAFF	TGCGCCAGCAGCTTGGCCTTTGAGGGTGCTGAAGCTTTCTTT
TRBV18	TRBD2	many	TRBJ2-2	CASSGGTSGSGVELFF	TGTGCCAGCTCAGGAGGGACTAGCGGGAGCGGAGTGGAGCTGTTTTTT
TRBV6-2/TRBV6-3	-	many	TRBJ1-2	CASSEPQDGNYGYTF	TGTGCCAGCAGTGAACCCCAGGACGGGAACTATGGCTACACCTTC
TRBV7-9	-	few	TRBJ2-1	CASSRTGTSRRSQYNEQFF	TGTGCCAGCAGTCGGACAGGGACTAGCAGGAGGTCACAATACAATGAGCAGTTCTTC
TRBV6-2/TRBV6-3	-	many	TRBJ2-2	CASSYWENTGELFF	TGTGCCAGCAGTTACTGGGAAAACACCGGGGAGCTGTTTTTT
TRBV28	-	many	TRBJ2-5	CASSNRAHRETQYF	TGTGCCAGCAGTAATCGGGCCCACCGGGAGACCCAGTACTTC
TRBV27	-	-	TRBJ2-2	CASSLEGRWTGELFF	TGTGCCAGCAGTTTAGAGGGGCGGTGGACCGGGGAGCTGTTTTTT
TRBV7-8	TRBD2	many	TRBJ2-5	CASTLAGLAVSQETQYF	TGTGCCAGCACCCTAGCTGGACTAGCGGTTTCCCAAGAGACCCAGTACTTC
TRBV7-9	-	few	TRBJ2-2	CASRGWRAKTGELFF	TGTGCCAGCAGGGGGTGGAGGGCGAAGACCGGGGAGCTGTTTTTT
TRBV5-6	TRBD2	-	TRBJ2-1	CASSSGLAGERGEQFF	TGTGCCAGCAGTTCCGGACTAGCGGGAGAAAGGGGTGAGCAGTTCTTC
TRBV7-2	-	-	TRBJ2-3	CASAPQAFFTDTQYF	TGTGCCAGCGCACCACAGGCTTTCTTCACAGATACGCAGTATTTT
TRBV6-5	TRBD2	few	TRBJ2-3	CASSYHLGLAGVSDTQYF	TGTGCCAGCAGTTACCACTTGGGACTAGCGGGAGTTTCAGATACGCAGTATTTT
TRBV24-1	TRBD2	many	TRBJ2-1	CATRHPGLATYNEQFF	TGTGCCACCAGACATCCGGGACTAGCAACCTACAATGAGCAGTTCTTC
TRBV12-3/TRBV12-4	-	-	TRBJ2-1	CASTPGDSHNEQFF	TGTGCCAGCACCCCCGGAGACTCCCACAATGAGCAGTTCTTC
TRBV27	-	-	TRBJ2-1	CASSLRALHEQFF	TGTGCCAGCAGTTTAAGGGCTTTGCATGAGCAGTTCTTC
TRBV10-3	-	many	TRBJ2-2	CAISNKNTGELFF	TGTGCCATCAGTAACAAGAACACCGGGGAGCTGTTTTTT
TRBV5-1	TRBD1	-	TRBJ2-7	CASRAWDRDDEQYF	TGCGCCAGCAGGGCATGGGACAGGGACGACGAGCAGTACTTC
TRBV20-1	-	many	TRBJ1-2	CSAPSRGNYGYTF	TGCAGTGCTCCCAGTAGGGGTAACTATGGCTACACCTTC
TRBV12-3/TRBV12-4	-	-	TRBJ2-7	CASSLNRRAHEQYF	TGTGCCAGCAGTTTAAACAGGCGGGCCCACGAGCAGTACTTC